This T cell receptor beta chain was obtained from a study of control samples from healthy donors and cancer patients. The CDR3 loop spans 14 amino acids. V dropped 5 bases and J dropped 4 bases, with 12 bases sitting between them. Per the germline V gene, CDR1 is SGHTA and CDR2 is FQGNSA. Generated by immunoSEQ multiplex PCR, the TCRdb table keeps only in-frame clones and is missing some. The table lists almost 90,000 clones, about nine tenths of them singletons, with 20% to 25% in the top ten. This chain joins TRBV7-2 and TRBJ1-5; unclear D gene. The sequence was obtained from a man aged 25-40 years in good health. The sample comprised blood. CDR3 nucleotides: TGTGCCAGCAGCACGTACTTAGCAAATCAGCCCCAGCATTTT. Its translation is CASSTYLANQPQHF.